Here is one T cell receptor (beta chain) with its context. Its recognized antigen is unknown. The input lacks base qualities; no much larger clone sits a single base away. TCRbeta CDR3 regions were amplified from genomic DNA by means of the immunoSEQ Assay, a bias-controlled multiplex PCR. Under the source paper's analysis protocol: The number of nucleated cells in each sample was estimated by amplification of reference gene primers within the assay. To quantify the absolute abundance of each unique TCRbeta CDR3 rearrangement, sequence reads were collapsed and filtered. For each sample, productive Simpson clonality was calculated as the square root of Simpson's diversity index over productive rearrangements. TCRdb's version of the immuneACCESS table is confined to in-frame rearrangements and falls short of the full clone set. An unresolved V gene accounts for under half of the shortfall where checked; the remainder is of unknown origin. The V and J calls and clone size come from that table; D and trimming were worked out from the DNA. This sample comprises 130,000 or so clones, roughly 80% of them detected only once. Around 17% of the sample lies in the top ten.

The sample comes from a study of blood T cell repertoires in COVID-19 (dated by TCRdb to the early 2020s). About the study as a whole: The collaborator samples originated in the United States, Italy and Spain and spanned the acute and convalescent phases of COVID-19. The samples were drawn from two sources: the first 160 participants of the ongoing ImmuneRACE study, and 1,254 subjects contributed by 6 global collaborators. The repertoires were released in a freely available public database intended as a resource for research on the immune response to SARS-CoV-2. HLA class I and class II types, where available, came from metadata supplied by the sample provider rather than from assay-based typing. Nearly every sample came with metadata listing a de-identified subject ID, COVID-19 status, age in years and sex. The material from the prospective study consisted of cDNA or gDNA derived from T cells, B-cell-depleted T cells, or PBMCs. Deeply sampled blood TCRbeta repertoires from subjects exposed to, actively infected with, or recovered from COVID-19 were included in the dataset. General conclusions and limits of the study: The amount of clinical and demographic metadata varied by source and participant and was provided uncurated.

Each collaborating institution followed its own protocols to collect whole blood in K2EDTA tubes. For TCRbeta analysis, collaborator samples were shipped as frozen whole blood, as isolated PBMCs, or as DNA extracted from either sample type. The CDR3 holds 16 amino acids from the cysteine to the phenylalanine. The retained sequence is limited to the CDR3, 48 bases, with the frame set at the first base. Taken from the germline V gene (reference sequence), the CDR1 and CDR2 loops are GTSNPN and SVGIG. V was cut back by 4 bases and J by 1 base, leaving a gap of 17 bases between them. The sequenced material came from peripheral blood. The TCR comes from a man aged 50 or older with acute or convalescent COVID-19. The chain couples TRBV30 to TRBJ1-3; the D gene is perhaps TRBD1, on 5 matching bases. Here the CDR3 is given as CAWKDYGALSGNTIYF. The DNA sequence is TGTGCCTGGAAGGACTACGGGGCTCTATCTGGAAACACCATATATTTT.